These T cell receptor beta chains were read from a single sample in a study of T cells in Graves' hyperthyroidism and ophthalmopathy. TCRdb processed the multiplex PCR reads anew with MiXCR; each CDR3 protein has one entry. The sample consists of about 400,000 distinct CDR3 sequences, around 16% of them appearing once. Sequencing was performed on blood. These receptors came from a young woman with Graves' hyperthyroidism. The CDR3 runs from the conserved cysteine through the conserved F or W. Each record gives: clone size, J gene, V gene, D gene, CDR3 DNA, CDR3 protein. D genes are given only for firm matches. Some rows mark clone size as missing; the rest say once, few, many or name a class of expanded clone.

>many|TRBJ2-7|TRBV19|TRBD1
TGTGCCAGTAGTACGACAGGGCTTAGTAGCTACGAGCAGTACTTC
CASSTTGLSSYEQYF
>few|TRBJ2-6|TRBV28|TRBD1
TGTGCCAGCAGTCGCACAGGGGCTGGGGCCAACGTCCTGACTTTC
CASSRTGAGANVLTF
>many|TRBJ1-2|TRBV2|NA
TGTGCCAGCAGTGAACAGGGATCAGGCTATGGCTACACCTTC
CASSEQGSGYGYTF
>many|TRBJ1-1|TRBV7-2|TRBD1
TGTGCCAGCAGCTCCTTCCCGGACAGGACCGAGGCTTTCTTT
CASSSFPDRTEAFF
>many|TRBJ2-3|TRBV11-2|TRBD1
TGTGCCAGCAGCACCGAGGGACAGGGGGGTTTCACGCAGTATTTT
CASSTEGQGGFTQYF
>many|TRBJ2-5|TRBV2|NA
TGTGCCAGCAGGGGTGGTGCGGCGACCCAGTACTTC
CASRGGAATQYF
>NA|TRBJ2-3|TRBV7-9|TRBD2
TGTGCCAGCAGCTCGACTAGCGGGCCGGATACGCAGTATTTT
CASSSTSGPDTQYF
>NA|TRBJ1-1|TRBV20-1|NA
TGCAGTGCTAGAGACCCCCTGACTACTGAAGCTTTCTTT
CSARDPLTTEAFF
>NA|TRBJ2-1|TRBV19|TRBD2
TGTGCCAGCAGTCAGGGACGAATCAGGACTTCCGGGGGGGAGCAGTTCTTC
CASSQGRIRTSGGEQFF
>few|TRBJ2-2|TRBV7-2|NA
TGTGCCAGCAGCTCTCTGGGGGTCGGGGAGCTGTTTTTT
CASSSLGVGELFF
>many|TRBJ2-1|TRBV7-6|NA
TGTGCCAGCAGCCCCCAGTCAACTGTGAGCAATGAGCAGTTCTTC
CASSPQSTVSNEQFF
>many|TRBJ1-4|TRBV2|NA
TGTGCCAGCAGTGGTGGGGAGTTTATTGAAAAACTGTTTTTT
CASSGGEFIEKLFF
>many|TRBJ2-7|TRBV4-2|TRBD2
TGTGCCAGCAGCGCCGGGGGGGACGAGCAGTACTTC
CASSAGGDEQYF
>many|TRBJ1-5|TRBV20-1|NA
TGCGGTGAGGGGAAGCTATACGCGGACCAGCCCCAGCATTTT
CGEGKLYADQPQHF
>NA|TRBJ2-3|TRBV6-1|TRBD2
TGTGCCAGCACGACTAGCGGGAGGGCCGGAAGAGATACGCAGTATTTT
CASTTSGRAGRDTQYF
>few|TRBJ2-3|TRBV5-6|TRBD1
TGTGCCAGCAGCTTCGACAGGGGGCTTACAGATACGCAGTATTTT
CASSFDRGLTDTQYF
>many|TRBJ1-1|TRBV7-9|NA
TGTGCCAGCAGCTCCCCTGTGGGCACTGAAGCTTTCTTT
CASSSPVGTEAFF
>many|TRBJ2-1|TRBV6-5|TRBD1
TGTGCCAGCAGTTCGATGGACAGGAGCTCCTACAATGAGCAGTTCTTC
CASSSMDRSSYNEQFF
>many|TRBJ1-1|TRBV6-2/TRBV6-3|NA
TGTGCCAGCAGTTACCTGGGGGGCACTGAAGCTTTCTTT
CASSYLGGTEAFF
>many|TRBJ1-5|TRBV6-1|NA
TGTGCCAGCAGTGAATATAGAGGGAATCAGCCCCAGCATTTT
CASSEYRGNQPQHF
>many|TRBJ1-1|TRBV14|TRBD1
TGTGCCAGCAGCCTGCCAACTGTAGGGACAGGTGAAGCTTTCTTT
CASSLPTVGTGEAFF
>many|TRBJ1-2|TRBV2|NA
TGTGCCAGCAGAAGAGGTTACTCCGATGGCTACACCTTC
CASRRGYSDGYTF
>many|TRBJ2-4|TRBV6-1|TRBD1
TGTGCCAGTGGATATCTTGGACAGGGCTCCAAAAACATTCAGTACTTC
CASGYLGQGSKNIQYF
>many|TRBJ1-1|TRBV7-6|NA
TGTGCCAGCAGTTCTACGCTGGGGAACACTGAAGCTTTCTTT
CASSSTLGNTEAFF
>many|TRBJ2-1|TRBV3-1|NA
TGTGCCAGCAGCCAAGGGTGGGCGGCCGATGAGCAGTTCTTC
CASSQGWAADEQFF
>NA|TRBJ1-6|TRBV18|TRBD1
TGTGCCAGCTCAGTGGGACAGGGGGCGTATTCACCCCTCCACTTT
CASSVGQGAYSPLHF